This T cell receptor (beta chain) was recorded in a study of metastatic and nonmetastatic thyroid tumors. With respect to this clone: This sample includes further DNA sequences coding for the same CDR3.

Authors' data handling: Construction of a distant-metastasis classifier for papillary thyroid cancer relied on CDR3 differences across clinicopathological groups. TCRdb reprocessed the PCR reads via MiXCR. The authors' filters were not applied to this entry. The sample shows about 15,000 clones, around 29% of them seen only once. The CDR3 loop spans 18 amino acids. V was pared by 5 bases and J by 0 bases, with 22 bases between. The germline gives CDR1 SGHAT, CDR2 FQNNGV. Among the patients, none had received any treatment before thyroid surgery. This chain links TRBV11-2 with TRBJ1-1; tentative D call: TRBD1 (5 bases). The sample was tumor tissue. This TCR came from a female donor with papillary thyroid cancer or a benign thyroid nodule (not recorded which). Some clones in this sample may be carry-over from other donors' samples. Here the CDR3 reads CASSPRGAMGGMNTEAFF. Here the CDR3 DNA reads TGTGCCAGCAGCCCTCGTGGGGCGATGGGGGGAATGAACACTGAAGCTTTCTTT.